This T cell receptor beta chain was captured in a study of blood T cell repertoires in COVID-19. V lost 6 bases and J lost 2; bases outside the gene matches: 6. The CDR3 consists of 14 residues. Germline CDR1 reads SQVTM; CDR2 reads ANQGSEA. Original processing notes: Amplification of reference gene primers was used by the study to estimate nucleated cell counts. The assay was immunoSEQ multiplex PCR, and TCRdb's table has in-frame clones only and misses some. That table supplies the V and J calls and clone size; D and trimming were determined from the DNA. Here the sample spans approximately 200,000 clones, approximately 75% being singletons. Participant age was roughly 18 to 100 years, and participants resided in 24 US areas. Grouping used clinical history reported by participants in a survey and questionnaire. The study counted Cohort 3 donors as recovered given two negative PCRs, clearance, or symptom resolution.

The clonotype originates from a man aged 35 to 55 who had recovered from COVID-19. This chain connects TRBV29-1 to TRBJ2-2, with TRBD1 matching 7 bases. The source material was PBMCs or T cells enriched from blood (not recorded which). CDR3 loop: CSVLRDRNTGELFF. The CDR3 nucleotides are TGCAGCGTCTTAAGGGACAGAAACACCGGGGAGCTGTTTTTT.